A selection of T cell receptor beta chains follows, all from one sample in a study of T cell responses to AZD1222 COVID-19 vaccine. The method was immunoSEQ multiplex PCR; TCRdb's version includes in-frame clones alone and lacks a portion of them. The table includes 100,000 to 150,000 clones, 90% detected once. Sequencing used peripheral blood, obtained on day 0 of MenACWY control vaccination. These receptors originate from an adult in good health. Both conserved end residues are part of each CDR3. The D gene is left open where the match is weak. Size is omitted from some rows. Given values are once, few, many or a class for expanded clones.

size	D	V	J	CDR3	DNA
NA	NA	TRBV6-2/TRBV6-3	TRBJ2-5	CASSYSTSQETQYF	TGTGCCAGCAGTTATTCGACTAGTCAAGAGACCCAGTACTTC
NA	TRBD1	TRBV6-5	TRBJ2-1	CASSPDRGWYNEQFF	TGTGCCAGCAGCCCAGACAGGGGGTGGTACAATGAGCAGTTCTTC
once	TRBD2	TRBV6-2/TRBV6-3	TRBJ2-3	CASSYTGLAGETQYF	TGTGCCAGCAGTTACACAGGACTAGCGGGGGAGACGCAGTATTTT
few	TRBD1	TRBV15	TRBJ1-5	CATSSRGRYYSNQPQHF	TGTGCCACCAGCAGCAGGGGGCGATATTATAGCAATCAGCCCCAGCATTTT
NA	NA	TRBV5-1	TRBJ2-5	CASSLILTGSETQYF	TGCGCCAGCAGCTTGATACTAACAGGGTCCGAGACCCAGTACTTC
NA	TRBD1	TRBV6-5	TRBJ1-5	CASLTGEEFGPQHF	TGTGCCAGTTTGACAGGGGAGGAATTTGGGCCCCAGCATTTT
few	NA	TRBV9	TRBJ1-5	CASSVGIGGRDQPQHF	TGTGCCAGCAGCGTAGGTATCGGGGGCAGAGATCAGCCCCAGCATTTT
once	TRBD2	TRBV11-3	TRBJ2-1	CASSKYSGGSDEQFF	TGTGCCAGCAGCAAGTATAGCGGGGGGTCGGATGAGCAGTTCTTC
NA	TRBD1	TRBV7-8	TRBJ2-1	CASSPRQTGGGNEQFF	TGTGCCAGCAGCCCTCGACAGACAGGGGGTGGAAATGAGCAGTTCTTC
NA	TRBD2	TRBV5-4	TRBJ2-3	CASSATSGGNRADTQYF	TGTGCCAGCAGCGCCACTAGCGGGGGGAACAGAGCAGATACGCAGTATTTT
once	NA	TRBV5-4	TRBJ2-2	CASSSLPDRNTGELFF	TGTGCCAGCAGCTCACTACCGGACAGGAACACCGGGGAGCTGTTTTTT
NA	NA	TRBV5-1	TRBJ2-5	CASSPEGETQYF	TGCGCCAGCAGCCCGGAAGGGGAGACCCAGTACTTC
NA	NA	TRBV30	TRBJ2-7	CAWSGLVSSYEQYF	TGTGCCTGGAGTGGCCTTGTGAGCTCCTACGAGCAGTACTTC
NA	TRBD1	TRBV2	TRBJ2-2	CASRSRTGGNTGELFF	TGTGCCAGCAGATCTCGGACAGGGGGCAACACCGGGGAGCTGTTTTTT
NA	NA	TRBV7-2	TRBJ2-2	CASSGTGLAGELFF	TGTGCCAGCAGCGGTACAGGGCTAGCCGGGGAGCTGTTTTTT
NA	NA	TRBV11-2	TRBJ2-3	CASRYGVSDTQYF	TGTGCCAGCAGATACGGGGTCTCAGATACGCAGTATTTT
NA	NA	TRBV5-1	TRBJ1-1	CASSPRASLSQAFF	TGCGCCAGCAGCCCGCGGGCCAGCCTCTCCCAAGCTTTCTTT
NA	NA	TRBV5-4	TRBJ2-2	CASSFPGKTGELFF	TGTGCCAGCAGCTTTCCAGGGAAAACCGGGGAGCTGTTTTTT
NA	NA	TRBV28	TRBJ2-1	CASSLRDYNEQFF	TGTGCCAGCAGTTTACGGGATTACAATGAGCAGTTCTTC
NA	NA	TRBV19	TRBJ2-1	CASRISGTDSYNEQFF	TGTGCCAGTAGGATTAGCGGGACAGATAGTTACAATGAGCAGTTCTTC
NA	NA	TRBV7-9	TRBJ1-1	CASSPDLPEAFF	TGTGCCAGCAGCCCTGATTTGCCTGAAGCTTTCTTT
NA	TRBD2	TRBV27	TRBJ2-7	CASSSRTSGRAYEQYF	TGTGCCAGCAGTTCCCGGACTAGCGGGAGGGCCTACGAGCAGTACTTC
NA	NA	TRBV6-5	TRBJ1-2	CASRPGVWREDGYTF	TGTGCCAGCAGGCCCGGGGTATGGCGGGAGGATGGCTACACCTTC
few	NA	TRBV28	TRBJ1-5	CASSWPPGRLDSNQPQHF	TGTGCCAGCAGTTGGCCCCCTGGACGGCTCGATAGCAATCAGCCCCAGCATTTT
NA	NA	TRBV27	TRBJ1-6	CASSFRKSIQGGDSPLHF	TGTGCCAGCAGTTTTCGAAAATCCATCCAGGGCGGGGATTCACCCCTCCACTTT
few	NA	TRBV28	TRBJ1-1	CASSFRGPRNTEAFF	TGTGCCAGCAGTTTTCGGGGACCGCGGAACACTGAAGCTTTCTTT
NA	TRBD2	TRBV2	TRBJ2-1	CASRLAGVDNEQFF	TGTGCCAGCAGGCTAGCGGGGGTCGACAATGAGCAGTTCTTC
NA	NA	TRBV19	TRBJ1-5	CASSIDRGSGTFQPQHF	TGTGCCAGTAGTATAGATAGGGGGTCGGGGACGTTTCAGCCCCAGCATTTT
NA	TRBD1	TRBV6-5	TRBJ1-4	CASSYRGDRAEKLFF	TGTGCCAGCAGTTATCGCGGGGACAGGGCTGAAAAACTGTTTTTT
NA	TRBD1	TRBV5-5	TRBJ2-4	CASSTSGGQGLAIQYF	TGTGCCAGCAGCACTTCTGGGGGACAGGGGCTTGCCATTCAGTACTTC
once	TRBD2	TRBV28	TRBJ2-3	CASSFSGSGTSGRYEDSTDTQYF	TGTGCCAGCAGTTTTTCGGGTTCTGGGACTAGCGGGAGGTATGAAGATAGTACAGATACGCAGTATTTT
once	NA	TRBV6-2/TRBV6-3	TRBJ1-6	CASTPDPLNSPLHF	TGTGCCAGCACCCCGGACCCTCTAAATTCACCCCTCCACTTT
NA	TRBD1	TRBV19	TRBJ2-2	CATPKGDSRTGELFF	TGTGCCACTCCAAAGGGGGACAGCCGCACCGGGGAGCTGTTTTTT
once	TRBD2	TRBV5-6	TRBJ2-5	CASSPEREGQETQYF	TGTGCCAGCAGCCCCGAGCGGGAGGGCCAAGAGACCCAGTACTTC
NA	NA	TRBV19	TRBJ1-5	CASSRGGYQPQHF	TGTGCCAGTAGTCGCGGGGGGTATCAGCCCCAGCATTTT
NA	TRBD1	TRBV2	TRBJ2-3	CASSEHRTGVGSDTQYF	TGTGCCAGCAGTGAACATAGGACAGGGGTGGGTTCGGATACGCAGTATTTT
NA	NA	TRBV15	TRBJ1-5	CATSRGRYSNQPQHF	TGTGCCACCAGCAGAGGACGTTATAGCAATCAGCCCCAGCATTTT
NA	NA	TRBV19	TRBJ2-1	CASSGNEQFF	TGTGCCAGTAGTGGAAATGAGCAGTTCTTC
NA	TRBD2	TRBV27	TRBJ2-7	CASSPLLAGGPYEQYF	TGTGCCAGCAGTCCCTTGCTCGCGGGAGGCCCCTACGAGCAGTACTTC
NA	NA	TRBV5-6	TRBJ1-1	CASSPLFLGRRNTEAFF	TGTGCCAGCAGCCCACTTTTCCTCGGCAGAAGGAACACTGAAGCTTTCTTT
NA	TRBD2	TRBV5-5	TRBJ2-4	CASSLWGLVKDNIQYF	TGTGCCAGCAGCTTGTGGGGACTAGTAAAGGACAACATTCAGTACTTC
NA	TRBD1	TRBV3-1/TRBV3-2	TRBJ2-4	CASSQETGGIKNIQYF	TGTGCCAGCAGCCAAGAGACAGGGGGCATAAAAAACATTCAGTACTTC
NA	NA	TRBV5-1	TRBJ1-2	CASSYSTGDGYTF	TGCGCCAGCAGCTACTCGACAGGAGACGGCTACACCTTC
few	TRBD2	TRBV5-1	TRBJ2-2	CASSLFNPRLAGETGELFF	TGCGCCAGCAGCTTGTTTAATCCCCGACTAGCGGGAGAGACCGGGGAGCTGTTTTTT
NA	TRBD1	TRBV7-2	TRBJ2-5	CASSSLGRGPGETQYF	TGTGCCAGCAGCTCCTTGGGTAGGGGGCCTGGAGAGACCCAGTACTTC
NA	TRBD2	TRBV5-4	TRBJ2-1	CASSFRTTSGGLSYNEQFF	TGTGCCAGCAGCTTTCGCACTACTAGCGGGGGACTTTCCTACAATGAGCAGTTCTTC
NA	NA	TRBV29-1	TRBJ1-4	CSALMIRNTNEKLFF	TGCAGCGCATTGATGATACGGAACACTAATGAAAAACTGTTTTTT
NA	TRBD1	TRBV4-3	TRBJ1-2	CASSQSPTGDYGYTF	TGCGCCAGCAGCCAATCCCCGACAGGGGATTATGGCTACACCTTC
NA	TRBD2	TRBV19	TRBJ2-1	CASRPGRGVKYNEQFF	TGTGCCAGCAGGCCTGGGCGGGGGGTGAAATACAATGAGCAGTTCTTC
once	NA	TRBV7-9	TRBJ2-2	CASSPRGANTGELFF	TGTGCCAGCAGCCCCCGCGGCGCCAACACCGGGGAGCTGTTTTTT
NA	TRBD1	TRBV27	TRBJ2-1	CASSLSTGTGFYNEQFF	TGTGCCAGCAGTTTATCCACCGGGACAGGATTTTACAATGAGCAGTTCTTC
NA	NA	TRBV19	TRBJ1-2	CASSITQENYGYTF	TGTGCCAGTAGTATAACACAGGAGAACTATGGCTACACCTTC
NA	TRBD1	TRBV5-1	TRBJ1-1	CASSLGRTGGMNTEAFF	TGCGCCAGCAGCTTGGGGCGGACAGGGGGTATGAACACTGAAGCTTTCTTT